The clone carrying this TCR beta chain occurred once. What it binds is unknown. This CDR3 is 16 amino acids long. CDR1 is PRHDT and CDR2 is FYEKMQ in the germline V gene (reference sequence). V lost 5 bases, J lost 1 base, and 3 bases stayed unmatched. The data were taken from a study of identical twins. Points from the study as a whole: Beta clonotypes that were abundant in cord blood contained fewer insertions, a pattern absent from memory repertoires. A cross-sectional statistical analysis, not follow-up of the same donors, supported the conclusions. Shared out-of-frame alpha sequences (those common to twins) showed excess low generation probability.

MiXCR, applied by TCRdb to the 5' RACE reads, yields one record per CDR3 protein. This sample has some 500,000 distinct CDR3 sequences, with roughly an eighth found just once. The same sample was also used in a study of yellow fever vaccine responses in identical twins. That study reports: Reportedly, twins' vaccine T cell responses looked partly convergent and partly personalized.

The receptor comes from a woman younger than 35 in good health. Material for sequencing was CD4+ T cells sorted from blood. The chain joins TRBV13 to TRBJ2-3; 13 bases agree with TRBD2. The CDR3 reads CASSGGTSGGTDTQYF. CDR3 sequence (DNA): TGTGCCAGCAGCGGCGGGACTAGCGGGGGCACAGATACGCAGTATTTT.